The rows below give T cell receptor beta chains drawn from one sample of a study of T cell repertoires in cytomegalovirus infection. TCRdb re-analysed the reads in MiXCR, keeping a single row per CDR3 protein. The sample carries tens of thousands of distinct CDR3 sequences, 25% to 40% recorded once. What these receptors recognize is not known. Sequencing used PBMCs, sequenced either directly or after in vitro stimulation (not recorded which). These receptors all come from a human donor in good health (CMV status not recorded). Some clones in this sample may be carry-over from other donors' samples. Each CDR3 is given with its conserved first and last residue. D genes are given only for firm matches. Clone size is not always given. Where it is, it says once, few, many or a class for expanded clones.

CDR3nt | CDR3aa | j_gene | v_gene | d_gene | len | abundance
TGTGCCAGCAGCCGGACCAATAGAGGTCAGCCCCAGCATTTT | CASSRTNRGQPQHF | TRBJ1-5 | TRBV12-3/TRBV12-4 | - | 14 | few
TGTGCCAGCAGTGAAGTGGGGACAGGGGGTCCCTATGGCTACACCTTC | CASSEVGTGGPYGYTF | TRBJ1-2 | TRBV6-1 | TRBD1 | 16 | -
TGTGCCAGCAGCTCCCTAGCGGATCGCACAGATACGCAGTATTTT | CASSSLADRTDTQYF | TRBJ2-3 | TRBV5-4 | TRBD2 | 15 | -
TGTGCCAGCAGTTCAACAAATTCTGGGGCCAACGTCCTGACTTTC | CASSSTNSGANVLTF | TRBJ2-6 | TRBV28 | - | 15 | -
TGTGCCAGCAGCTTGGGACTGACTTACGAGCAGTACTTC | CASSLGLTYEQYF | TRBJ2-7 | TRBV5-6 | - | 13 | many
TGTGCCAGCAGTCCCGAGGGGCTGGGGACTGAAGCTTTCTTT | CASSPEGLGTEAFF | TRBJ1-1 | TRBV6-1 | - | 14 | once
TGTGCCAGCAGCCAGGGACAGGGATTTGGCGATGAGCAGTTCTTC | CASSQGQGFGDEQFF | TRBJ2-1 | TRBV7-6 | TRBD1 | 15 | many
TGTGCCAGCTCGACAGCTACGAACACTGAAGCTTTCTTT | CASSTATNTEAFF | TRBJ1-1 | TRBV27 | - | 13 | many
TGTGCCAGCAGTGGATACCCCAGGGAATCCTATGGCTACACCTTC | CASSGYPRESYGYTF | TRBJ1-2 | TRBV2 | - | 15 | -
TGTGCCAGCAGCTTAGAAAAAACCCGACGTCGAAACACCATATATTTT | CASSLEKTRRRNTIYF | TRBJ1-3 | TRBV11-2 | - | 16 | few
TGTGCCAGTAGTAGTCGGGGACAGGCGAACACCTTC | CASSSRGQANTF | TRBJ1-2 | TRBV19 | TRBD1 | 12 | -
TGTGCCAGCAGTTTAGATAGCCAGCCCCAGCATTTT | CASSLDSQPQHF | TRBJ1-5 | TRBV12-3/TRBV12-4 | - | 12 | many
TGCGCCAGCAGCCCCTCTCCCCTCGGACTAGAGCAGTATACTAGCACAGATACGCAGTATTTT | CASSPSPLGLEQYTSTDTQYF | TRBJ2-3 | TRBV4-3 | TRBD2 | 21 | few
TGTGCCAGCAGTGTGGGACTAGCGGAGATGGAGACCCAGTACTTC | CASSVGLAEMETQYF | TRBJ2-5 | TRBV6-2/TRBV6-3 | TRBD2 | 15 | -
TGTGCCAGCAGCTTCTCTACCCTGGAACGAAATGAGCAGTTCTTC | CASSFSTLERNEQFF | TRBJ2-1 | TRBV7-2 | - | 15 | few
TGCGCCAGCAGCTTCGGGACAGGGGGCACTGAAGCTTTCTTT | CASSFGTGGTEAFF | TRBJ1-1 | TRBV5-1 | TRBD1 | 14 | -
TGCAGTGCTAGGACCGGGACACATGAAAAACTGTTTTTT | CSARTGTHEKLFF | TRBJ1-4 | TRBV20-1 | - | 13 | few
TGTGCCAGCAGTTTAAGGCCTAGCGGGGGCTACGAGCAGTACTTC | CASSLRPSGGYEQYF | TRBJ2-7 | TRBV27 | TRBD2 | 15 | few
TGTGCCAGGACCCGACGGAATGGTGGTACACTTGCAGATACGCAGTATTTT | CARTRRNGGTLADTQYF | TRBJ2-3 | TRBV6-2/TRBV6-3 | - | 17 | once
TGTGCCAGCAGTTTAGGGATAACTAATGAAAAACTGTTTTTT | CASSLGITNEKLFF | TRBJ1-4 | TRBV12-3/TRBV12-4 | - | 14 | -
TGTGCCAGTACCTACCAAGGGGCCGCCAATCAGCCCCAGCATTTT | CASTYQGAANQPQHF | TRBJ1-5 | TRBV19 | - | 15 | -
TGCAGTGCTAGAGATAAAAAAAACACTGAAGCTTTCTTT | CSARDKKNTEAFF | TRBJ1-1 | TRBV20-1 | - | 13 | -
TGTGCCAGCAGCTTTTTTGGTGGGGCAATTGATACGCAGTATTTT | CASSFFGGAIDTQYF | TRBJ2-3 | TRBV11-2 | - | 15 | -
TGCGCCAGCAGAAGGGGCGGGAGAGGCTCCTACAATGAGCAGTTCTTC | CASRRGGRGSYNEQFF | TRBJ2-1 | TRBV5-1 | TRBD2 | 16 | -
TGTGCCAGCAGCTTAGGAAGGACAGATACGCAGTATTTT | CASSLGRTDTQYF | TRBJ2-3 | TRBV11-2 | - | 13 | many
TGCAGTGTTAGGTCCCTCGAGGCCTATGGCTACACCTTC | CSVRSLEAYGYTF | TRBJ1-2 | TRBV20-1 | - | 13 | few
TGTGCCAGCAGGAAGAGCGGGGGGGCATTTAATGAGCAGTTCTTC | CASRKSGGAFNEQFF | TRBJ2-1 | TRBV2 | TRBD2 | 15 | -
TGCAGTGCTAGAGTACAGGGGTCCTATAATTCACCCCTCCACTTT | CSARVQGSYNSPLHF | TRBJ1-6 | TRBV20-1 | TRBD1 | 15 | -
TGCAGTGCTAACCTCTGGGGGGAGACCTACGAGCAGTACTTC | CSANLWGETYEQYF | TRBJ2-7 | TRBV20-1 | - | 14 | -
TGTGCCAGCCGGGGGAATAGAAGGCAGTTCTTC | CASRGNRRQFF | TRBJ2-1 | TRBV28 | - | 11 | -
TGTGCCAGCAGTTCGGGACTAGCGGGAGCTACGATCACAGATACGCAGTATTTT | CASSSGLAGATITDTQYF | TRBJ2-3 | TRBV28 | TRBD2 | 18 | many
TGTGCCAGCAGCTTCGCTAGCGGGAGTGTGGAGACCCAGTACTTC | CASSFASGSVETQYF | TRBJ2-5 | TRBV7-9 | TRBD2 | 15 | -
TGTGCCAGCAGCCCCCCGGGACAGGGTAACGAAAAACTGTTTTTT | CASSPPGQGNEKLFF | TRBJ1-4 | TRBV7-2 | TRBD1 | 15 | hyperexpanded
TGTGCCAGCAGCGTTGGAGGGGGCCCCAACTATGGCTACACCTTC | CASSVGGGPNYGYTF | TRBJ1-2 | TRBV5-4 | TRBD1 | 15 | -
TGTGCCAGCAGCGTCGACAGAAATCAGCCCCAGCATTTT | CASSVDRNQPQHF | TRBJ1-5 | TRBV7-8 | - | 13 | few
TGTGCCAGCAGTTTAGCTGGCAGCAACTATGGCTACACCTTC | CASSLAGSNYGYTF | TRBJ1-2 | TRBV12-3/TRBV12-4 | - | 14 | -
TGTGCCAGTCCGGGACTCAGGGTTGAAAAACTGTTTTTT | CASPGLRVEKLFF | TRBJ1-4 | TRBV6-1 | - | 13 | few